Detailed here is one TCR beta chain. The target antigen is unknown. The entry originates in a study of shared clonotypes between healthy human individuals. The wider study: For every donor, three CD4 naive, three CD4 memory, two CD8 naive and one CD8 memory plates were used. Study observations and caveats: Despite large depth, rarefaction showed incomplete sorted-subset sequencing.

Using immunoSEQ multiplex PCR, the repertoire was profiled, and TCRdb retains in-frame clones only, with some absent. In the table there are over a million clones, around three quarters of which are singletons. V lost 1 base and J lost 5, with 10 bases in between. The CDR3 extends over 13 amino acids. Germline lookup yields CDR1 SGHNT and CDR2 YYREEE (reference sequence). All donors qualified as healthy HIV-negative adults and had experienced no recent acute infections or vaccinations. The genes are TRBV5-4 and TRBJ2-7; a weak D match, TRBD2 (6 bases). The TCR originated in a man in his late teens or twenties in good health. Some clones in this sample may be carry-over from other donors' samples. What was sequenced was memory CD4+ T cells from PBMCs. Stated subset: CD45RA-negative fraction. CDR3 nucleotides: TGTGCCAGCAGCTTGACTAGCTTTCACGAGCAGTACTTC. It is translated as CASSLTSFHEQYF.